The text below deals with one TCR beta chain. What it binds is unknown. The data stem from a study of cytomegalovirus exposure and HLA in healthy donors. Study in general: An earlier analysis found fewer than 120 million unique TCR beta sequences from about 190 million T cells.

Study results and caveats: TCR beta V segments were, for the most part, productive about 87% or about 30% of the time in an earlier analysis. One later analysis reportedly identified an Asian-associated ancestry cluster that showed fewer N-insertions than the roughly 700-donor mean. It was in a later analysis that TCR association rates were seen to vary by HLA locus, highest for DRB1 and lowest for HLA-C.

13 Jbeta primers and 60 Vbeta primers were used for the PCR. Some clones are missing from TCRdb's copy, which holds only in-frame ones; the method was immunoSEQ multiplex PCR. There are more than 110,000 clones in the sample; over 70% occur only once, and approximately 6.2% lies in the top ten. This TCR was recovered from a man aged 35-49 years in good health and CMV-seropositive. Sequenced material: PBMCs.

The DNA for the CDR3 is TGTGCCAGCAGCCTGACAGGGTATATACAGCCCCAGCATTTT. Translated, it gives CASSLTGYIQPQHF. V is TRBV28 and J is TRBJ1-5, with TRBD1 matching over 7 bases. The CDR3 spans 14 residues. Germline V gene lookup returns CDR1 MDHEN and CDR2 SYDVKM. The V and J ends lost 6 bases and 7 bases, in that order; junction bases with no gene match: 9.